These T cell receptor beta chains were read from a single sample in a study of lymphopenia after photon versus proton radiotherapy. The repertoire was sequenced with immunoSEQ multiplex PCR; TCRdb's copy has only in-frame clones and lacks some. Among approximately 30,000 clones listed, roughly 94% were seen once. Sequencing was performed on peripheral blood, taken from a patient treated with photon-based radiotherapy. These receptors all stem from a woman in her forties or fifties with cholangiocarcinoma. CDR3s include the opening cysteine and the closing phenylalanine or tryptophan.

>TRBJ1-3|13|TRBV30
CAVRQGPGNTIYF
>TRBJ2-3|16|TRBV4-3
CASSRDYSGHADTQYF
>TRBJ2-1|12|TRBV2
CASSVDYNEQFF
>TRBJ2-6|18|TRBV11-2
CASSLRQGRRSGANVLTF
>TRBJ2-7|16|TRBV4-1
CASSQDSGQGSYEQYF
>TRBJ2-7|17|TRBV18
CASSPYAKGSRGEEQYF
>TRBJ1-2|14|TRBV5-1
CASSSPDFNYGYTF
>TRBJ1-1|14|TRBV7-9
CASSSSGANTEAFF
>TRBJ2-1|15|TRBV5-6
CASSHGPEAYNEQFF
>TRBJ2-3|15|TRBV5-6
CASSYIGLGTDTQYF
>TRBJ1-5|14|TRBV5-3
CARSDTDINQPQHF
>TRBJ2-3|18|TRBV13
CASSAVPGQGARTDTQYF
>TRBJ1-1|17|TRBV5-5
CASSLVGQGAAGTEAFF
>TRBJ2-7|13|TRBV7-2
CASSFASGYEQYF
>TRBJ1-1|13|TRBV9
CASSVLPTEGAFF
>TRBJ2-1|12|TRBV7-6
CASGPPANEQFF
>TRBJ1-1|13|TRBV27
CASSYRRNTEAFF
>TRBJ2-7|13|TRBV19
CASSMWGKYEQYF
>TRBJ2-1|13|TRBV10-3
CAIGTGKNDEQFF
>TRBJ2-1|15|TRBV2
CASRSGGALYNEQFF
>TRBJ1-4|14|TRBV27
CASSLQGPNEKLFF
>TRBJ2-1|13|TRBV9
CASSVDYGNEQFF
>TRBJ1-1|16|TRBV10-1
CASSESGTGAPNEAFF
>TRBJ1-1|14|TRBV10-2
CASSTRQGSTEAFF
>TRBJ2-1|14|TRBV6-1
CASSSRTGGGEQFF
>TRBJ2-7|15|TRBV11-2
CASSFPDSRSYEQYF
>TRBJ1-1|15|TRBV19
CASSILGTPPRGAFF
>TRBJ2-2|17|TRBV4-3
CASSQGLPGQRSGELFF
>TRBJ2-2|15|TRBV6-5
CASRPEGSLIRELFF
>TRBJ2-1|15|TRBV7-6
CASSLASGGRNEQFF
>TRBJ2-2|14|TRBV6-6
CASGLRDDTGELFF
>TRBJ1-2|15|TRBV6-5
CASTLSLYGAYGYTF
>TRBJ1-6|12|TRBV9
CASSLGPSPLHF
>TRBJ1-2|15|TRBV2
CASSERGMPNYGYTF
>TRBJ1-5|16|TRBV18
CASSQSDRVSNQPQHF
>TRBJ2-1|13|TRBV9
CASSVGVLNEQFF
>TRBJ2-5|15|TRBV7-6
CASSRRMGTEETQYF
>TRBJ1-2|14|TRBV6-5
CASSYKAGVYGYTF
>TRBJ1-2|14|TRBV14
CASSQRIPNYGYTF
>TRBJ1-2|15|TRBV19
CASRLPTVSNYGYTF
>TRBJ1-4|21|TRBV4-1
CASSQAAVGIQRIATNEKLFF
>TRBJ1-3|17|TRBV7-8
CASSRTGGLRSGNTIYF
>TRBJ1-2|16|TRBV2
CATSGEISTLGYGYTF
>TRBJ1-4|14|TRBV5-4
CASSPGPMGEKLFF
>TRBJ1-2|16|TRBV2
CASKTGGLGALGGYTF
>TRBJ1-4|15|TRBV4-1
CASSLTRGRYEKLFF